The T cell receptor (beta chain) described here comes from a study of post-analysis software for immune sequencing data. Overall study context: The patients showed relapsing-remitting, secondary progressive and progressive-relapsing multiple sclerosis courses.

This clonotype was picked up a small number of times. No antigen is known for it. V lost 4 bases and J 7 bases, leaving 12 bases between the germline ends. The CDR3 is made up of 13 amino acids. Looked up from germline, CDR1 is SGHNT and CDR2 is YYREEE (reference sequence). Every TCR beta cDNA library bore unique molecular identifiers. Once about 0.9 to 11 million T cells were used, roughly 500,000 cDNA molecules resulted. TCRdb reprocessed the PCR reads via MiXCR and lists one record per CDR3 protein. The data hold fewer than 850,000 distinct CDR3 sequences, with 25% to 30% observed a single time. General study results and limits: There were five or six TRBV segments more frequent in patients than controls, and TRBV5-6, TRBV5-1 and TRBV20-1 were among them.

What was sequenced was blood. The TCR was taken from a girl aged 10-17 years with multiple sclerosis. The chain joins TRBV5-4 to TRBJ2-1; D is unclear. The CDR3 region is CASSLRPRNEQFF. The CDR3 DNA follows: TGTGCCAGCAGCCTGCGGCCCCGAAATGAGCAGTTCTTC.